The 30 T cell receptor beta chains in this list originate from one sample, sequenced in a study of T cells in Graves' hyperthyroidism and ophthalmopathy. What was amplified from RNA transcripts were TCR beta CDR3 regions. HTBI primers were used for first-round RT-PCR of the TCR CDR3. Each CDR3 protein is one row after TCRdb ran MiXCR on the multiplex PCR reads. This sample has approximately 600,000 distinct CDR3 sequences; around 21% occur once, and the top ten carry around a third. The specimen was blood. All receptors derive from a man aged 30-40 years with Graves' ophthalmopathy.

This clonotype was counted many times. The chain couples TRBV28 to TRBJ1-5; D gene unclear. The CDR3 consists of 13 residues. V lost 3 bases, J lost 5 bases, and 8 bases lay in between. CDR1 and CDR2 (germline): MDHEN, SYDVKM. The CDR3 region is CASSFWAYQPQHF. The CDR3 nucleotides read TGTGCCAGCAGTTTTTGGGCCTATCAGCCCCAGCATTTT. The whole variable domain, remainder taken from reference TRBV28 and TRBJ1-5, is DVKVTQSSRYLVKRTGEKVFLECVQDMDHENMFWYRQDPGLGLRLIYFSYDVKMKEKGDIPEGYSVSREKKERFSLILESASTNQTSMYLCASSFWAYQPQHFGDGTRLSIL.

This clonotype was counted many times. This sequence joins TRBV12-3 or TRBV12-4 and TRBJ2-1; 11 nucleotides match TRBD2. The CDR3 has 15 residues. The V segment lost 3 bases and the J segment 10 bases; nucleotides outside the gene matches: 8. Here the CDR3 DNA reads TGTGCCAGCAGTTTTGAAACTAGCGGGAGTGGGGAGCAGTTCTTC. Encoded protein: CASSFETSGSGEQFF.

The chain joins TRBV27 to TRBJ2-2; 10 positions agree with TRBD2. Germline trimming cut 10 bases from V and 6 bases from J; bases unmatched to any gene: 5. The germline gives CDR1 MNHEY, CDR2 SMNVEV (reference sequence). The CDR3 loop spans 13 amino acids. CDR3 in DNA: TGTGCCACCCGACTAGCGGGTTCCGGGGAGCTGTTTTTT. It is translated as CATRLAGSGELFF.

On this clonotype: A much larger clone differs by one base, so this may be a read error. The chain carries TRBV28 and TRBJ1-2, with 7 positions matching TRBD1. CDR1 and CDR2 (germline): MDHEN, SYDVKM. V lost 1 base and J lost 7; bases outside the gene matches: 9. This CDR3 is 15 amino acids long. The CDR3 here is CASSLYTGDWCGYTF. Here the CDR3 DNA reads TGTGCCAGCAGTTTATATACAGGGGATTGGTGTGGCTACACCTTC.

This clonotype was observed a few times. CDR3 coding DNA: TGTGCCAGCAGCGCGAGGGGGACTAGCGGGTGGGGGGACGAGCAGTACTTC. As protein: CASSARGTSGWGDEQYF. The rearrangement links TRBV9 to TRBJ2-7; 12 bases line up with TRBD2. Germline values: CDR1 SGDLS, CDR2 YYNGEE. The V segment lost 3 bases and the J segment 5 bases; nucleotides outside the gene matches: 12. The CDR3 has 17 residues. Complete variable domain (other parts from reference TRBV9 and TRBJ2-7): DSGVTQTPKHLITATGQRVTLRCSPRSGDLSVYWYQQSLDQGLQFLIQYYNGEERAKGNILERFSAQQFPDLHSELNLSSLELGDSALYFCASSARGTSGWGDEQYFGPGTRLTVT.

The gene calls are TRBV25-1 and TRBJ1-5; D possibly corresponds to TRBD1 (5 bases). This CDR3 comprises 18 residues. Germline CDR1 MGHDK, CDR2 SYGVNS. V gave up 6 bases and J gave up 1 base, with 22 bases separating them. The CDR3 DNA is TGTGCCAGCAGGGGACGGGGACTAAGGGTTGGGAGCAATCAGCCCCAGCATTTT. Translating it yields CASRGRGLRVGSNQPQHF.

This clonotype showed up many times. The gene calls are TRBV5-1 and TRBJ2-3; D remains unclear. The CDR3 spans 12 residues. V was trimmed by 3 bases and J by 4 bases, leaving 6 bases between them. Germline CDR1 reads SGHRS; CDR2 reads YFSETQ. The CDR3 loop is CASSSPPDTQYF. The DNA for the CDR3 is TGCGCCAGCAGCTCACCTCCAGATACGCAGTATTTT. Drawing the rest from reference TRBV5-1 and TRBJ2-3, the complete variable domain is KAGVTQTPRYLIKTRGQQVTLSCSPISGHRSVSWYQQTPGQGLQFLFEYFSETQRNKGNFPGRFSGRQFSNSRSEMNVSTLELGDSALYLCASSSPPDTQYFGPGTRLTVL.

The CDR3 is CASSPPGTGGRNYGYTF. CDR3 DNA: TGTGCCAGCAGCCCCCCCGGGACAGGGGGTAGAAACTATGGCTACACCTTC. The chain has TRBV7-9 and TRBJ1-2, with TRBD1 identical over 11 bases. With 5 bases clipped from V and 2 bases from J, the junction kept 10 bases outside the gene matches. The germline gives CDR1 SEHNR, CDR2 FQNEAQ (reference sequence). This CDR3 region has 17 residues.

The chain couples TRBV24-1 to TRBJ1-2; D might be TRBD1 (5 bases). The CDR3 is made up of 13 amino acids. Trimming stripped 6 bases from V and 8 bases from J, with 15 bases between. The germline CDR1 and CDR2 sequences are KGHDR and SFDVKD. CDR3 bases: TGTGCCACCAGTCGATCCAGGGTTGAAGGCTACACCTTC. It codes for CATSRSRVEGYTF.

In this sample, this clonotype turned up a few times. The chain employs TRBV6-1 and TRBJ1-2; 7 positions match TRBD1. Trimming cost V 6 bases and J 5 bases; bases outside gene matches: 6. The CDR3 sequence is 13 residues long. Germline V gives CDR1 MNHNS, CDR2 SASEGT. CDR3 nucleotides: TGTGCCAGCAGACTCCGACAGGGTTATGGCTACACCTTC. Protein sequence: CASRLRQGYGYTF.

The chain joins TRBV9 to TRBJ2-6; TRBD1 is a possible D gene (6 bases). The length of the CDR3 is 17 residues. The germline V and J ends were trimmed by 4 bases and 0 bases, with 14 bases remaining between them. The germline V gene encodes CDR1 SGDLS and CDR2 YYNGEE. The chain's CDR3 is CASSYREIPSGANVLTF. In DNA, the CDR3 is TGTGCCAGCAGCTACAGGGAGATCCCCTCTGGGGCCAACGTCCTGACTTTC.

Many counts were recorded for this clonotype. The rearrangement uses TRBV12-3 or TRBV12-4 and TRBJ2-1, with 8 bases lining up with TRBD1. Trimming removed 5 bases from V and 6 bases from J; junction bases left unmatched: 18. The length of the CDR3 is 18 residues. CDR3 coding DNA: TGTGCCAGCAGTCTATCTTCGACAGGGGCCCTTTTAAGCAATGAGCAGTTCTTC. Its protein product is CASSLSSTGALLSNEQFF.

This clonotype has more than one count but fewer than ten. The DNA of the CDR3 is TGTGCCAGTAGGATGGTAAGCAATCAGCCCCAGCATTTT. It yields the protein CASRMVSNQPQHF. V gene TRBV6-2 or TRBV6-3 combines with J gene TRBJ1-5; no firm D call. This CDR3 has 13 amino acids. Germline CDR1 is MNHEY and CDR2 is SVGEGT. V dropped 9 bases and J dropped 1 base, with 10 bases sitting between them.

The V gene is TRBV10-1, the J gene TRBJ2-5, with 7 bases identical to TRBD1. Germline-derived CDR1 and CDR2 are WNHNN and SYGVQD (reference sequence). V gave up 2 bases and J gave up 5 bases; unmatched junction bases: 8. The CDR3 has 15 amino acids. The CDR3 reads CASSEETGSVETQYF. As DNA, the CDR3 is TGCGCCAGCAGTGAGGAGACAGGGAGCGTGGAGACCCAGTACTTC.

This clonotype has just one count. The chain employs TRBV6-1 and TRBJ2-2; 7 bases map to TRBD2. CDR3 length equals 14 residues. Germline trimming cut 4 bases from V and 6 bases from J; bases unmatched to any gene: 5. Looked up from germline, CDR1 is MNHNS and CDR2 is SASEGT. Here the CDR3 DNA reads TGTGCCAGCAGTGCCTATACTAGCGCCGGGGAGCTGTTTTTT. Translation gives CASSAYTSAGELFF.

The table lists this clonotype with a few counts. The chain's CDR3 is CASSYGRNEQFF. As DNA, the CDR3 is TGTGCCAGCAGCTACGGGCGCAATGAGCAGTTCTTC. The V and J genes are TRBV25-1 and TRBJ2-1; the D is unclear. V lost 6 bases to trimming and J lost 6 bases, with 9 bases between them. The CDR3 runs to 12 residues. Germline lookup yields CDR1 MGHDK and CDR2 SYGVNS. Drawing the rest from reference TRBV25-1 and TRBJ2-1, the complete variable domain is EADIYQTPRYLVIGTGKKITLECSQTMGHDKMYWYQQDPGMELHLIHYSYGVNSTEKGDLSSESTVSRIRTEHFPLTLESARPSHTSQYLCASSYGRNEQFFGPGTRLTVL.

This sequence joins TRBV4-2 and TRBJ1-5; D gene unclear. Trimming cost V 1 base and J 2 bases, with 15 bases left between them. From germline, CDR1 is LGHNA and CDR2 YNFKEQ. This CDR3 is 17 amino acids long. The CDR3 DNA sequence: TGTGCCAGCAGCCAAGTCGGAGGGTTTGAGGGCAATCAGCCCCAGCATTTT. It translates to CASSQVGGFEGNQPQHF.

This clonotype appeared a few times. CDR3 loop: CSARRPTGTRYEQYF. In DNA form, the CDR3 reads TGCAGTGCTAGGCGACCAACCGGGACAAGGTACGAGCAGTACTTC. The V and J genes are TRBV20-1 and TRBJ2-7; perhaps TRBD1 as D (6 bases). CDR3 length: 15 amino acids. Trimming took 3 bases from V and 4 from J, leaving 19 bases between them. Germline CDR1 DFQATT, CDR2 SNEGSKA (reference sequence).

This clonotype has a count of ten or more. The V and J genes are TRBV28 and TRBJ1-5; D is perhaps TRBD1 (6 bases). Germline V gene lookup returns CDR1 MDHEN and CDR2 SYDVKM. V lost 5 bases to trimming and J lost 2 bases, with 25 bases between them. The CDR3 covers 19 residues. The CDR3 nucleotides read TGTGCCAGCAGTCCCACAAGCAACCGCAGGGGTATCCGCAATCAGCCCCAGCATTTT. Its protein is CASSPTSNRRGIRNQPQHF.

The chain is built from TRBV7-9 and TRBJ1-4, with 7 bases identical to TRBD1. Per the germline V gene, CDR1 is SEHNR and CDR2 is FQNEAQ (reference sequence). The V and J ends lost 5 bases and 0 bases, in that order; junction bases with no gene match: 12. The CDR3 runs 18 residues. The CDR3 loop reads CASSTRTGGIATNEKLFF. The CDR3, as DNA: TGTGCCAGCAGCACCCGGACAGGCGGCATAGCAACTAATGAAAAACTGTTTTTT.

This clonotype was seen a few times. The chain carries TRBV11-2 and TRBJ1-6; no clear D. Germline loops: CDR1 SGHAT, CDR2 FQNNGV. V was trimmed by 0 bases and J by 9 bases, leaving 15 bases between them. CDR3 length equals 16 residues. The CDR3 DNA reads TGTGCCAGCAGCTTAGATATCGGGGTATTAAGTTCACCCCTCCACTTT. Its translation: CASSLDIGVLSSPLHF.

This clonotype was seen a handful of times. The chain links TRBV4-1 to TRBJ2-3; a possible D gene is TRBD1 (5 bases). V was trimmed by 3 bases and J by 6 bases, leaving 13 bases between them. The CDR3 covers 14 residues. The V gene's germline CDR1 is MGHRA and CDR2 YSYEKL. The CDR3 region is CASSQDIIWDTQYF. The CDR3 DNA follows: TGCGCCAGCAGCCAGGACATCATCTGGGATACGCAGTATTTT.

Comment on this clonotype: A much larger clonotype is one base distant, so this may be a read error. This sequence joins TRBV11-2 and TRBJ2-1; 14 nucleotides match TRBD2. This CDR3 region has 15 residues. Germline loops: CDR1 SGHAT, CDR2 FQNNGV. CDR3 amino acids: CASSAGLAGVTERFF. In DNA, the CDR3 is TGTGCCAGCAGCGCGGGACTAGCGGGAGTGACTGAGCGGTTCTTC.

This clonotype has more than one count but fewer than ten. The chain has TRBV2 and TRBJ2-1; D assignment may be TRBD1 or TRBD2 (5 bases each). Looked up from germline, CDR1 is SNHLY and CDR2 is FYNNEI. The CDR3 is 16 residues long. The V end lost 6 bases, the J end lost 1 base, and 16 bases lay between the germline ends. This CDR3 reads CASRDPGRSSYNEQFF. CDR3 nucleotides: TGTGCCAGCAGAGACCCGGGGCGATCATCCTACAATGAGCAGTTCTTC. The variable domain in full, with the rest retrieved from reference TRBV2 and TRBJ2-1, is EPEVTQTPSHQVTQMGQEVILRCVPISNHLYFYWYRQILGQKVEFLVSFYNNEISEKSEIFDDQFSVERPDGSNFTLKIRSTKLEDSAMYFCASRDPGRSSYNEQFFGPGTRLTVL.

The chain has TRBV13 and TRBJ2-7; 12 nucleotides line up with TRBD2. V was pared by 0 bases and J by 2 bases, with 2 bases of the junction left unmatched. This CDR3 comprises 16 residues. Looked up from germline, CDR1 is PRHDT and CDR2 is FYEKMQ (reference sequence). The CDR3 reads CASSLGTSGSPYEQYF. CDR3 nucleotide sequence: TGTGCCAGCAGCTTAGGGACTAGCGGGAGTCCCTACGAGCAGTACTTC.

V is TRBV11-2 and J is TRBJ2-5; maybe TRBD2 (7 bases). V was trimmed by 1 base and J by 2 bases, leaving 11 bases between them. This CDR3 is built from 15 residues. Per germline, CDR1 SGHAT and CDR2 FQNNGV. The CDR3 nucleotides are TGTGCCAGCAGCTTAGGGACTAGGGGGCAAGAGACCCAGTACTTC. Translation: CASSLGTRGQETQYF.

V is TRBV29-1 and J is TRBJ1-1; 10 bases match TRBD1. Germline loops: CDR1 SQVTM, CDR2 ANQGSEA. The CDR3 sequence is 13 residues long. V shed 7 bases, J shed 4 bases, and the junction held 6 bases outside the gene matches. The CDR3 nucleotides read TGCAGCGCCGACAGGGGGCAGGGCACTGAAGCTTTCTTT. Translating gives CSADRGQGTEAFF.

The chain is built from TRBV28 and TRBJ2-2, with unresolved D. Germline CDR1 reads MDHEN; CDR2 reads SYDVKM. The CDR3 sequence is 12 residues long. The germline V and J ends were trimmed by 3 bases and 11 bases, with 10 bases remaining between them. DNA for the CDR3: TGTGCCAGCAGTTTCTTGGGGTCTGAGCTGTTTTTT. Encoded protein: CASSFLGSELFF.

This clonotype was recorded many times. In nucleotides, the CDR3 is TGTGCCAGCAGTTTAAAGGGACCCAGCAATCAGCCCCAGCATTTT. It specifies CASSLKGPSNQPQHF. The V call is TRBV28, the J call TRBJ1-5; the D gene is possibly TRBD1 (5 bases). The germline V gene encodes CDR1 MDHEN and CDR2 SYDVKM. The CDR3 is 15 residues long. Deletions cut 2 bases from V and 1 base from J, with 9 bases between.

This clonotype has only a few counts. The chain carries TRBV19 and TRBJ1-5; 8 bases line up with TRBD1. V shed 7 bases and J 1 base; nucleotides not matched to a gene: 9. The CDR3 length is 16 residues. In germline, CDR1 is LNHDA, CDR2 SQIVND (reference sequence). The CDR3 nucleotides are TGTGCCAGTACCACCGGACAGGGTCAGAGCAATCAGCCCCAGCATTTT. Translated: CASTTGQGQSNQPQHF.